This T cell receptor (beta chain) emerged from a study of blood T cell repertoires in COVID-19 (TCRdb year 2020). The study in broad terms: Collaborator samples came from the United States, Italy and Spain and covered acute and convalescent phases of COVID-19. The prospective study material was composed of cDNA or gDNA derived from T cells, B-cell-depleted T cells, or PBMCs. Deeply sampled blood TCRbeta repertoires from subjects exposed to, actively infected with, or recovered from COVID-19 were included in the dataset. A freely available public database, intended as a resource for researchers studying the immune response to SARS-CoV-2, is where the repertoires were released. The samples were drawn from the first 160 participants of the ongoing ImmuneRACE study and from more than 1,000 subjects provided by 6 global collaborators. A de-identified subject ID, COVID-19 status, age in years and sex were almost always included in the sample metadata. HLA class I and class II types, where available, came from metadata supplied by the sample provider rather than from assay-based typing. Here is what the overall study found, with its caveats: How much clinical and demographic metadata was included differed by source and by participant, and the metadata was provided uncurated.

With regard to this clone: Its binding antigen is unknown. The record has no base qualities; no much larger clone is one base away.

TCRbeta CDR3 regions were amplified from genomic DNA by means of the immunoSEQ Assay, a bias-controlled multiplex PCR. The paper's data handling went like this. Within the assay, amplification of reference gene primers was used to estimate how many nucleated cells each sample contained. Sequence reads were collapsed and filtered to measure the absolute abundance of every unique TCRbeta CDR3 rearrangement. For each sample, productive Simpson clonality was calculated by taking the square root of Simpson's diversity index across productive rearrangements. The table was pulled from immuneACCESS by TCRdb, which kept in-frame rearrangements only. Such tables lose some clones; where checked, under half of the loss comes from unresolved V genes, and the rest has no known cause. V, J and clone size reflect that table, while D and trimming were determined from the DNA. Counted in this sample were 100,000 to 120,000 clones; 88% of them appeared once. The biggest ten clones account for around 3% of the sample.

Whole blood was collected in K2EDTA tubes by collaborating institutions according to the institutions' own protocols. Collaborator samples were shipped for TCRbeta analysis as frozen whole blood, isolated PBMCs, or DNA extracted from either sample type. From its cysteine to its phenylalanine, the CDR3 spans 15 amino acids. Only CDR3 DNA is held: 45 bases, read in frame from base 1. CDR1 and CDR2 are drawn from the germline V gene: MNHEY, SVGAGI. Cut back by 10 bases and 5 bases, the V and J ends lie 20 bases apart. This clonotype originated in a woman between 45 and 65 years old with acute or convalescent COVID-19. The sequence links TRBV6-5 to TRBJ1-4, with a tentative D gene TRBD1 over 6 matching bases. Sequenced material: peripheral blood. The CDR3 protein is CATIDQDRKNEKLFF. In nucleotide form, the sequence is TGTGCCACTATCGACCAAGACAGGAAGAATGAAAAACTGTTTTTT.